These 20 T cell receptor beta chains share one sample of origin, sequenced in a study of human T cells and chemical hapten exposure. Time point reported: patch test 3, about 24 weeks after DPC sensitization. Treatment meaning: therapeutic diphenylcyclopropenone sensitization with weekly scalp DPC. Before extraction, the whole blood was not fractionated, and total RNA was taken from it. TCRdb ran MiXCR on the RACE reads and lists one entry per CDR3 protein. The data hold over 30,000 distinct CDR3 sequences, with more than 8% observed a single time. This specimen consisted of whole blood, obtained in connection with sensitization to the hapten diphenylcyclopropenone (DPC). The origin of the receptors is a man aged 50 to 59 with alopecia areata. Some clones in this sample may be carry-over from other donors' samples.

The chain is built from TRBV28 and TRBJ1-2; TRBD1 matches at 7 bases. V lost 4 bases and J lost 5; bases outside the gene matches: 7. CDR1 MDHEN and CDR2 SYDVKM come from the germline V gene. The CDR3 sequence is 14 residues long. The CDR3 DNA reads TGTGCCAGCAGTTCGGCACAGGGGAGGTATGGCTACACCTTC. This sequence encodes CASSSAQGRYGYTF.

V usage is TRBV27 and J usage is TRBJ2-7, with D unresolved. Germline CDR1 is MNHEY and CDR2 is SMNVEV (reference sequence). V dropped 1 base and J dropped 0 bases, with 10 bases sitting between them. CDR3 length equals 15 residues. The CDR3 sequence is CASSLYPASSYEQYF. CDR3 coding DNA: TGTGCCAGCAGTTTATACCCGGCCAGCTCCTACGAGCAGTACTTC.

This clonotype showed up many times. The chain has TRBV3-1 and TRBJ2-7; 8 bases line up with TRBD1. CDR3 length: 15 amino acids. The trim removed 4 bases at V and 4 bases at J, leaving 9 bases unmatched. Germline CDR1 reads LGHDT; CDR2 reads YNNKEL (reference sequence). CDR3: CASSPPGQELYEQYF. CDR3 coding DNA: TGTGCCAGCAGCCCACCGGGACAGGAACTTTACGAGCAGTACTTC.

The table lists this clonotype with many counts. The rearrangement uses TRBV6-4 and TRBJ2-2; D possibly corresponds to TRBD1 (5 bases). Germline lookup yields CDR1 MRHNA and CDR2 SNTAGT. CDR3 length: 14 amino acids. V lost 0 bases and J lost 3, with 5 bases in between. CDR3 sequence reads: CASSDSTDTGELFF. DNA for the CDR3: TGTGCCAGCAGTGACTCGACAGACACCGGGGAGCTGTTTTTT.

This clonotype was observed at least ten times. This sequence joins TRBV20-1 and TRBJ2-5; D is ambiguous. CDR3 length equals 11 residues. V was clipped by 2 bases and J by 0 bases, with 1 base between them. Germline V gives CDR1 DFQATT, CDR2 SNEGSKA (reference sequence). The CDR3 DNA reads TGCAGTGCTAGACACCAAGAGACCCAGTACTTC. It codes for CSARHQETQYF.

The sample holds a few counts of this clonotype. The chain uses TRBV7-3 and TRBJ2-7, with 10 bases that match TRBD1. J was trimmed by 4 bases and V by 5 bases; bases with no gene match: 8. The CDR3 runs 15 residues. From germline, CDR1 is SGHTA and CDR2 FQGTGA. In DNA, the CDR3 is TGTGCCAGCAGCCCCCAGGGACAGGGGCCATACGAGCAGTACTTC. Protein sequence: CASSPQGQGPYEQYF.

There are many counts of this clonotype. This chain joins TRBV5-5 and TRBJ2-3, with 8 bases that match TRBD1. This CDR3 region has 15 residues. The ends lost 4 bases at V and 2 bases at J; junction bases unmatched: 6. CDR1 SGHKS and CDR2 YYEKEE come from the germline V gene (reference sequence). The CDR3 DNA reads TGTGCCAGCAGCACGGGACAGGCTATCACAGATACGCAGTATTTT. It translates to CASSTGQAITDTQYF. The full variable domain, with the rest looked up from reference TRBV5-5 and TRBJ2-3, is DAGVTQSPTHLIKTRGQQVTLRCSPISGHKSVSWYQQVLGQGPQFIFQYYEKEERGRGNFPDRFSARQFPNYSSELNVNALLLGDSALYLCASSTGQAITDTQYFGPGTRLTVL.

This chain uses TRBV9 with TRBJ2-3; D call uncertain. The CDR3 sequence is 12 residues long. Germline V gene sequence: CDR1 SGDLS, CDR2 YYNGEE. V was clipped by 4 bases and J by 2 bases, with 5 bases between them. DNA of the CDR3: TGTGCCAGCAGCAGACACACAGATACGCAGTATTTT. This sequence encodes CASSRHTDTQYF.

V usage is TRBV12-3 or TRBV12-4 and J usage is TRBJ1-1, with TRBD1 matching over 8 bases. V shed 4 bases and J 5 bases; nucleotides not matched to a gene: 9. This CDR3 has 15 residues. The CDR3 here is CASSSLQGGRTEAFF. The CDR3 bases are TGTGCCAGCAGTTCCCTACAGGGGGGCAGAACTGAAGCTTTCTTT.

A few counts support this clonotype. The genes are TRBV7-3 and TRBJ2-1; no definite D call. This CDR3 comprises 13 residues. Germline CDR1 SGHTA, CDR2 FQGTGA. Trimming shortened V by 3 bases and J by 5 bases, and 8 bases separated the two germline ends. CDR3 in DNA: TGTGCCAGCAGCTTGGCAGAGAACAATGAGCAGTTCTTC. It specifies CASSLAENNEQFF.

For this clonotype: One junction end does not reproduce the germline sequence, and a read error may be involved. The chain recombines TRBV20-1 with TRBJ2-4; 10 nucleotides line up with TRBD2. Germline CDR1 DFQATT, CDR2 SNEGSKA (reference sequence). The CDR3 runs to 20 residues. CDR3 nucleotide sequence: TGCAGTGCCAGACTTTCTCCTAGCGGGAGTCGGCATCTAGCCCAAAACATTCAGTACTTC. Translated, it gives CSARLSPSGSRHLAQNIQYF.

The chain has TRBV5-1 and TRBJ2-5, with 11 bases that match TRBD2. V shed 0 bases and J 5 bases; nucleotides not matched to a gene: 12. CDR3 length: 18 residues. The germline gives CDR1 SGHRS, CDR2 YFSETQ. CDR3 residues: CASSLEGSGRASTETQYF. CDR3 nucleotides: TGCGCCAGCAGCTTGGAGGGTAGCGGGAGGGCCTCGACGGAGACCCAGTACTTC.

There are many counts of this clonotype. The V call is TRBV7-9, the J call TRBJ2-5; 8 bases map to TRBD2. Per the germline V gene, CDR1 is SEHNR and CDR2 is FQNEAQ (reference sequence). The CDR3 loop spans 15 amino acids. V was pared by 6 bases and J by 5 bases, with 11 bases of the junction left unmatched. The CDR3 protein is CASRQGGAGEETQYF. The CDR3 nucleotides are TGTGCCAGCAGGCAAGGGGGAGCGGGAGAGGAGACCCAGTACTTC. Filled out from reference TRBV7-9 and TRBJ2-5, the complete variable domain reads DTGVSQNPRHKITKRGQNVTFRCDPISEHNRLYWYRQTLGQGPEFLTYFQNEAQLEKSRLLSDRFSAERPKGSFSTLEIQRTEQGDSAMYLCASRQGGAGEETQYFGPGTRLLVL.

The sample holds a few counts of this clonotype. The rearrangement links TRBV18 to TRBJ2-1, with D perhaps TRBD1 (5 bases). The CDR3 is made up of 15 amino acids. Germline CDR1 KGHSH, CDR2 LQKENI. The germline V and J ends were trimmed by 6 bases and 3 bases, with 15 bases remaining between them. The CDR3 DNA sequence: TGTGCCAGCTCGGCAGGGAATAACTACTACAATGAGCAGTTCTTC. Translation gives CASSAGNNYYNEQFF.

Only a few counts were recorded for this clonotype. This chain joins TRBV28 and TRBJ1-5; D is perhaps TRBD1 (5 bases). V lost 6 bases to trimming and J lost 5 bases, with 17 bases between them. Germline CDR1 reads MDHEN; CDR2 reads SYDVKM. The CDR3 contains 15 residues. The CDR3 protein is CASRRSGTTYQPQHF. The CDR3 DNA follows: TGTGCCAGCAGGCGATCCGGGACCACTTATCAGCCCCAGCATTTT.

This clonotype was found many times. The chain combines TRBV6-2 or TRBV6-3 with TRBJ2-4; D not resolved. The V and J ends lost 2 bases and 0 bases respectively, with 11 bases between them. The length of the CDR3 is 16 residues. The germline V gene has CDR1 MNHEY and CDR2 SVGEGT. Written as DNA, the CDR3 is TGTGCCAGCAGTTACCCCGCAACTCTAGCCAAAAACATTCAGTACTTC. Encoded protein: CASSYPATLAKNIQYF.

In this sample, this clonotype turned up a few times. The rearrangement joins TRBV4-1 to TRBJ1-1, with D hard to call. The germline V and J ends were trimmed by 1 base and 2 bases, with 11 bases remaining between them. CDR3 length equals 15 residues. Germline V gives CDR1 MGHRA, CDR2 YSYEKL. The CDR3 DNA is TGCGCCAGCAGCCAAGTGCTAGCCGGTAACACTGAAGCTTTCTTT. Amino acid sequence: CASSQVLAGNTEAFF.

This sequence joins TRBV29-1 and TRBJ2-2; D remains ambiguous. Trimming shortened V by 8 bases and J by 4 bases, and 11 bases separated the two germline ends. CDR1 SQVTM and CDR2 ANQGSEA come from the germline V gene. The CDR3 covers 12 residues. The CDR3 sequence is CSCGPGTGELFF. The CDR3 region has the DNA TGCAGCTGCGGACCAGGCACCGGGGAGCTGTTTTTT.

Concerning this clonotype itself: A clone one base away is much larger, so this may be a read error. The gene calls are TRBV10-1 and TRBJ1-2; perhaps TRBD1 as D (6 bases). The CDR3 totals 13 residues. CDR1 is WNHNN and CDR2 is SYGVQD in the germline V gene (reference sequence). Trimming took 7 bases from V and 7 from J, leaving 16 bases between them. The CDR3 coding sequence is TGCGCCAGCAAGGAGGGGGAGGCCTGTGGCTACACCTTC. It specifies CASKEGEACGYTF.

This clonotype was seen many times. The V call is TRBV3-1, the J call TRBJ2-1, with D perhaps TRBD2 (5 bases). In germline, CDR1 is LGHDT, CDR2 YNNKEL (reference sequence). V was cut by 3 bases and J by 3 bases, with 12 bases left in between. This CDR3 has 15 amino acids. DNA for the CDR3: TGTGCCAGCAGCCATCGCGGGCGTTTCTACAATGAGCAGTTCTTC. The encoded protein is CASSHRGRFYNEQFF.